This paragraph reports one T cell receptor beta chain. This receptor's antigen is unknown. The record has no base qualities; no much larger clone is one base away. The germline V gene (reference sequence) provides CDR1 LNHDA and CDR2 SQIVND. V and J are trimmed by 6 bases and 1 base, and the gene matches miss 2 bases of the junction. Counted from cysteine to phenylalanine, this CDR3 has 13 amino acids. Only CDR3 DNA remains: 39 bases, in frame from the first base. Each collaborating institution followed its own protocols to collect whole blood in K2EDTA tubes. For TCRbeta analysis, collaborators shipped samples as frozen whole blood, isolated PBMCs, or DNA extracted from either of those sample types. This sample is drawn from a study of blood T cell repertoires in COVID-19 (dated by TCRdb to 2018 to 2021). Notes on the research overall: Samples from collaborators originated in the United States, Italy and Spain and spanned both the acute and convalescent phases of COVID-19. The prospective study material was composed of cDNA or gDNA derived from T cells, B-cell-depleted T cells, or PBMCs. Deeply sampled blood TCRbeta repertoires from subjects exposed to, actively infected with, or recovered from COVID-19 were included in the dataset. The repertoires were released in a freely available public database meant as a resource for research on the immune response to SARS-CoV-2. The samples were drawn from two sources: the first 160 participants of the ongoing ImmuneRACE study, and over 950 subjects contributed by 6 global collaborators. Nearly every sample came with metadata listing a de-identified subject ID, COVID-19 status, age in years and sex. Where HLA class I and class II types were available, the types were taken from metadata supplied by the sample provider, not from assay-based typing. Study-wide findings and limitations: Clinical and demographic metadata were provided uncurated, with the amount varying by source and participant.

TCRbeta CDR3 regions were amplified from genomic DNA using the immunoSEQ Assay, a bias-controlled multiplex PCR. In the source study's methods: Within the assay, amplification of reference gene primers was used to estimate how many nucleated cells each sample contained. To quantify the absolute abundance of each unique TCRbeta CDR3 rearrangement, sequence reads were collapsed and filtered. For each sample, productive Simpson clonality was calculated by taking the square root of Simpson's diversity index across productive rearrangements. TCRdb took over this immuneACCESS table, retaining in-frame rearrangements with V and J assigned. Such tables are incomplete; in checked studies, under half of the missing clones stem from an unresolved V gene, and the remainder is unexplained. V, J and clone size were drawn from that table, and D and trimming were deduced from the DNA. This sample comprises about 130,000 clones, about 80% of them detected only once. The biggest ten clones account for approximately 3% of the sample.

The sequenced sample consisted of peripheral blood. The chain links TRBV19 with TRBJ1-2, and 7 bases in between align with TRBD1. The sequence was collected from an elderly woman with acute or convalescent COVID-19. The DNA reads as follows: TGTGCCAGTAGGGGACAGTTTAACTATGGCTACACCTTC. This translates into CASRGQFNYGYTF.